These T cell receptor beta chains were read from a single sample in a study of blood T cell repertoires in COVID-19. The protocol was immunoSEQ multiplex PCR, while the TCRdb copy is restricted to in-frame clones and leaves out a portion. The data contain 250,000 to 300,000 clones, 70% to 90% of them singletons. Sequenced input: peripheral blood. Source of these receptors: a woman between 40 and 55 years old with acute or convalescent COVID-19. CDR3s include the opening cysteine and the closing phenylalanine or tryptophan. Fields, in order: V gene, D gene, CDR3 length, clone size, J gene, CDR3 DNA, CDR3 protein. The D gene is left open where the match is weak. Expanded clones are given a class, and other clones once, few, many or no size at all.

v_call: TRBV18
d_call: NA
cdr3_length: 16
clone_size: NA
j_call: TRBJ1-3
cdr3_nt: TGTGCCAGCTCCCTCGGCGGGGTTCAGTCTCGAAACACCATATATTTT
cdr3_aa: CASSLGGVQSRNTIYF

v_call: TRBV6-5
d_call: NA
cdr3_length: 15
clone_size: NA
j_call: TRBJ1-1
cdr3_nt: TGTGCCAGCAGGGTCGGGGAGACTTGGAACACTGAAGCTTTCTTT
cdr3_aa: CASRVGETWNTEAFF

v_call: TRBV6-6
d_call: NA
cdr3_length: 14
clone_size: NA
j_call: TRBJ1-6
cdr3_nt: TGTGCCAGCAGTTACATGGAGGATAATTCACCCCTCCACTTT
cdr3_aa: CASSYMEDNSPLHF

v_call: TRBV30
d_call: TRBD1
cdr3_length: 16
clone_size: few
j_call: TRBJ1-2
cdr3_nt: TGTGCCTGGAGTGCCTTGACAGGGGGAGGTAACTATGGCTACACCTTC
cdr3_aa: CAWSALTGGGNYGYTF

v_call: TRBV3-1/TRBV3-2
d_call: NA
cdr3_length: 15
clone_size: NA
j_call: TRBJ1-1
cdr3_nt: TGTGCCAGCAGCCAAGCAGGGCGGGAATACACTGAAGCTTTCTTT
cdr3_aa: CASSQAGREYTEAFF

v_call: TRBV5-1
d_call: NA
cdr3_length: 13
clone_size: once
j_call: TRBJ1-2
cdr3_nt: TGCGCCAGCAGCTTGGACACGAACTATGGCTACACCTTC
cdr3_aa: CASSLDTNYGYTF

v_call: TRBV24-1
d_call: TRBD1
cdr3_length: 18
clone_size: NA
j_call: TRBJ1-3
cdr3_nt: TGTGCCACCACCCAGGCTATCGACAGGGGGCCCTCTGGAAACACCATATATTTT
cdr3_aa: CATTQAIDRGPSGNTIYF

v_call: TRBV28
d_call: TRBD2
cdr3_length: 16
clone_size: NA
j_call: TRBJ2-3
cdr3_nt: TGTGCCAGCAGTTCGCCTAGCGGGGGGGCCCGGGATACGCAGTATTTT
cdr3_aa: CASSSPSGGARDTQYF

v_call: TRBV7-2
d_call: TRBD2
cdr3_length: 15
clone_size: NA
j_call: TRBJ2-1
cdr3_nt: TGTGCCAGCAGCTTAAGGGTCCAGCGGGGGGATGAGCAGTTCTTC
cdr3_aa: CASSLRVQRGDEQFF

v_call: TRBV28
d_call: TRBD1
cdr3_length: 15
clone_size: NA
j_call: TRBJ1-4
cdr3_nt: TGTGCCAGCAGTCCGGGGACAGGGAAGGGTGAAAAACTGTTTTTT
cdr3_aa: CASSPGTGKGEKLFF

v_call: TRBV2
d_call: NA
cdr3_length: 14
clone_size: NA
j_call: TRBJ1-2
cdr3_nt: TGTGCCAGCAGTGACGGAGAAAGGAGGTATGGCTACACCTTC
cdr3_aa: CASSDGERRYGYTF

v_call: TRBV18
d_call: NA
cdr3_length: 13
clone_size: few
j_call: TRBJ1-2
cdr3_nt: TGTGCCAGCTCACCAGACAGCCACCGGGGCTACACCTTC
cdr3_aa: CASSPDSHRGYTF

v_call: TRBV23-1
d_call: TRBD1
cdr3_length: 15
clone_size: NA
j_call: TRBJ2-3
cdr3_nt: TGCGCCAGCAGTCTAGGCAGGGGGCAAACAGATACGCAGTATTTT
cdr3_aa: CASSLGRGQTDTQYF

v_call: TRBV19
d_call: TRBD1
cdr3_length: 15
clone_size: once
j_call: TRBJ1-5
cdr3_nt: TGTGCCAGTAGCCCCGGGACAGGGGTGCCTCAGCCCCAGCATTTT
cdr3_aa: CASSPGTGVPQPQHF

v_call: TRBV4-1
d_call: TRBD1
cdr3_length: 15
clone_size: NA
j_call: TRBJ1-2
cdr3_nt: TGCGCCAGCAGATCAGGACAGGGGGCAATCTATGGCTACACCTTC
cdr3_aa: CASRSGQGAIYGYTF

v_call: TRBV18
d_call: NA
cdr3_length: 15
clone_size: NA
j_call: TRBJ2-6
cdr3_nt: TGTGCCAGCTCACCATTTAGCTCTGGGGCCAACGTCCTGACTTTC
cdr3_aa: CASSPFSSGANVLTF

v_call: TRBV30
d_call: TRBD1
cdr3_length: 13
clone_size: NA
j_call: TRBJ2-3
cdr3_nt: TGTGCCTGGTGGACAGGCAGCACAGATACGCAGTATTTT
cdr3_aa: CAWWTGSTDTQYF

v_call: TRBV3-1/TRBV3-2
d_call: NA
cdr3_length: 13
clone_size: NA
j_call: TRBJ2-1
cdr3_nt: TGTGCCAGCAGCCAGTCGAGAGGGAATGAGCAGTTCTTC
cdr3_aa: CASSQSRGNEQFF

v_call: TRBV24-1
d_call: TRBD1
cdr3_length: 19
clone_size: NA
j_call: TRBJ1-6
cdr3_nt: TGTGCCACACCTCGTGCCATTAACAGGGGCGATTACTATAATTCACCCCTCCACTTT
cdr3_aa: CATPRAINRGDYYNSPLHF

v_call: TRBV2
d_call: NA
cdr3_length: 15
clone_size: NA
j_call: TRBJ2-3
cdr3_nt: TGTGCCAGCAGCAAGGGGGGGGTGAACACAGATACGCAGTATTTT
cdr3_aa: CASSKGGVNTDTQYF

v_call: TRBV24-1
d_call: TRBD2
cdr3_length: 13
clone_size: NA
j_call: TRBJ2-1
cdr3_nt: TGTGCCACCAGTGGGCTAGCGGGGAATGAGCAGTTCTTC
cdr3_aa: CATSGLAGNEQFF

v_call: TRBV11-2
d_call: TRBD1
cdr3_length: 15
clone_size: NA
j_call: TRBJ1-4
cdr3_nt: TGTGCCAGCAGCGGGGGGACAGGGGGCATTGAAAAACTGTTTTTT
cdr3_aa: CASSGGTGGIEKLFF

v_call: TRBV9
d_call: NA
cdr3_length: 15
clone_size: NA
j_call: TRBJ2-5
cdr3_nt: TGTCCCCGCCGCGTAGGGGGGGGGCTTTGGGAGACCCAGTACTTC
cdr3_aa: CPRRVGGGLWETQYF

v_call: TRBV19
d_call: NA
cdr3_length: 16
clone_size: once
j_call: TRBJ1-2
cdr3_nt: TGTGCCATCGAGTCGGGGGGCACAGGATTGGACTATGGCTACACCTTC
cdr3_aa: CAIESGGTGLDYGYTF

v_call: TRBV2
d_call: NA
cdr3_length: 16
clone_size: NA
j_call: TRBJ1-4
cdr3_nt: TGTGCCACCAAATCAGGGCGGGGAGGGGGTAATGAAAAACTGTTTTTT
cdr3_aa: CATKSGRGGGNEKLFF

v_call: TRBV10-2
d_call: TRBD2
cdr3_length: 17
clone_size: NA
j_call: TRBJ2-2
cdr3_nt: TGCGCCAGCAGGGGACTAGCGGGGCCCCTGAACACCGGGGAGCTGTTTTTT
cdr3_aa: CASRGLAGPLNTGELFF

v_call: TRBV5-1
d_call: NA
cdr3_length: 14
clone_size: NA
j_call: TRBJ1-1
cdr3_nt: TGCGCCAGCAGCTTGTCAGGGGTCAACACTGAAGCTTTCTTT
cdr3_aa: CASSLSGVNTEAFF

v_call: TRBV30
d_call: NA
cdr3_length: 14
clone_size: NA
j_call: TRBJ1-5
cdr3_nt: TGTGCCTGGAGCTCCGGGGGAAGCAATCAGCCCCAGCATTTT
cdr3_aa: CAWSSGGSNQPQHF

v_call: TRBV29-1
d_call: NA
cdr3_length: 13
clone_size: NA
j_call: TRBJ2-2
cdr3_nt: TGCAGCGTTGCGGAGGGAAACACCGGGGAGCTGTTTTTT
cdr3_aa: CSVAEGNTGELFF